The sequence of this T cell receptor beta chain was determined in a study of graft-versus-host responses after intestinal transplantation. About the research overall: Each patient got anti-thymocyte globulin induction, then tacrolimus and steroids for approximately 3 years.

As to this clone: Its antigen remains unknown.

Assay: immunoSEQ multiplex PCR; the TCRdb copy retains only in-frame clones and omits some. The table records around 100,000 clones, about 90% of them present only once. Findings of the study overall: Graft-versus-host to host-versus-graft clonal ratios in allografts were high in patients with graft-donor T cell macrochimerism. Recipient marrow showed GvH clones, some seen first in ileum or blood. Declines in HvG clones occurring early post-transplant were associated with peak circulating GvH clone levels.

The CDR3 has 16 residues. Germline V gives CDR1 SGHRS, CDR2 YFSETQ. Sequences were derived from unstimulated CD4+ T cells sorted from spleen or lymph node cells, sampled before intestinal transplant. V is TRBV5-1 and J is TRBJ2-5; 8 nucleotides agree with TRBD1. The end of the DNA aligns better with TRBJ2-7, so the J call may be wrong. The receptor comes from a human donor who received an intestinal transplant. CDR3 in DNA: TGCGCCAGCACCCCCTCTGTACAGGGGGGCTTCTACGAGCAGTACTTC. Translating gives CASTPSVQGGFYEQYF.